The clone carrying this T cell receptor (beta chain) was counted at least ten times. The sample is drawn from a study of response to subunit inactivated influenza vaccine. The CDR3 runs to 17 residues. Between the trimmed V and J ends, which lost 5 bases and 6 bases, there was a span of 25 bases. The germline CDR1 and CDR2 sequences are SGDLS and YYNGEE. TCRdb reanalysed the RT-PCR reads using MiXCR and keeps one entry per CDR3 protein. The data hold some 160,000 distinct CDR3 sequences, with about 11% observed a single time. Sample: non-naive T cells sorted from PBMCs, taken roughly 48 days after vaccination. The TCR sequence derives from a man aged 45 to 65 who received an inactivated influenza vaccine. The J gene is TRBJ2-3, the V gene TRBV9; D perhaps matches TRBD2 (5 bases). The CDR3 sequence: CASSVVGRTREMDTQYF. The CDR3 nucleotides are TGTGCCAGCAGTGTCGTTGGACGGACTCGCGAAATGGATACGCAGTATTTT.